Below, 23 T cell receptor beta chains from the same sample are listed, as sequenced in a study of CD8+ T cells in alopecia areata. The authors extracted RNA and reverse transcribed it into cDNA as the sequencing template. TCRdb's table, derived via immunoSEQ multiplex PCR, lists solely in-frame clones and lacks some. The table records about 110,000 clones, 55% to 60% of them present only once. The sample comprised NKG2D-low CD8+ T cells sorted from blood. The origin of the receptors is a human donor with alopecia areata.

This clone turned up a few times. The V call is TRBV7-9, the J call TRBJ1-2; D gene uncertain. There are 12 residues in the CDR3. Trimming cost V 1 base and J 8 bases, with 8 bases left between them. Germline-derived CDR1 and CDR2 are SEHNR and FQNEAQ (reference sequence). The CDR3 loop reads CASSLDVRGYTF. The CDR3 bases are TGTGCCAGCAGCTTAGACGTGCGCGGCTACACCTTC.

The rearrangement links TRBV9 to TRBJ2-2; D may be TRBD2 (6 bases). The V and J ends lost 0 bases and 0 bases respectively, with 9 bases between them. Germline V lookup: CDR1 SGDLS, CDR2 YYNGEE. This CDR3 has 16 amino acids. CDR3: CASSVGQRANTGELFF. CDR3 in DNA: TGTGCCAGCAGCGTAGGTCAGCGGGCGAACACCGGGGAGCTGTTTTTT.

The chain links TRBV27 to TRBJ1-5; D is perhaps TRBD1 (5 bases). V dropped 8 bases and J dropped 0 bases, with 11 bases sitting between them. Germline CDR1 and CDR2: MNHEY and SMNVEV (reference sequence). This CDR3 comprises 14 residues. Here the CDR3 reads CASARGISNQPQHF. The CDR3 DNA sequence: TGTGCCAGCGCACGGGGGATTAGCAATCAGCCCCAGCATTTT.

Only a few counts were recorded for this clone. The rearrangement joins TRBV2 to TRBJ2-7, with 10 positions matching TRBD2. Germline V gene data show CDR1 as SNHLY and CDR2 as FYNNEI. This CDR3 has 14 amino acids. J lost 4 bases, V lost 10 bases, and 10 bases had no gene match. Here the CDR3 reads CANLAGASGYEQYF. The CDR3 region has the DNA TGTGCCAACCTAGCGGGGGCCTCCGGGTACGAGCAGTACTTC.

CDR3 in amino acids: CASSPLNHEQYF. CDR3 in DNA: TGTGCCAGCAGCCCTTTGAACCACGAGCAGTACTTC. The genes are TRBV7-8 and TRBJ2-7; D remains unclear. The CDR3 loop spans 12 amino acids. The germline V gene encodes CDR1 SGHVS and CDR2 FQNEAQ. V was pared by 5 bases and J by 5 bases, with 10 bases between.

This chain joins TRBV7-9 and TRBJ1-1; 7 bases map to TRBD1. CDR1 and CDR2 (germline): SEHNR, FQNEAQ (reference sequence). This CDR3 is built from 16 residues. J was trimmed by 1 base and V by 4 bases; bases with no gene match: 9. The CDR3: CASSSLQGWANTEAFF. CDR3 in DNA: TGTGCCAGCAGCTCCTTACAGGGGTGGGCGAACACTGAAGCTTTCTTT.

This clone has just a few counts. V and J are TRBV15 and TRBJ2-1; D not certain. Trimming stripped 4 bases from V and 4 bases from J, with 23 bases between. The CDR3 length is 18 residues. Germline V gene lookup returns CDR1 LNHNV and CDR2 YYDKDF (reference sequence). The CDR3 spells CATSKESHHAATYNEQFF. The CDR3 DNA is TGTGCCACCAGCAAAGAGTCCCATCACGCCGCCACGTACAATGAGCAGTTCTTC.

The chain carries TRBV27 and TRBJ2-5; 10 bases agree with TRBD2. The V gene end was trimmed by 4 bases and the J gene end by 5 bases; junction bases not matched to a gene: 7. This CDR3 spans 15 amino acids. Germline V lookup: CDR1 MNHEY, CDR2 SMNVEV (reference sequence). The CDR3 DNA is TGTGCCAGCAGTTGGGCTAGCGGGAGCGTGGAGACCCAGTACTTC. It codes for CASSWASGSVETQYF.

Only a few counts were recorded for this clone. The chain combines TRBV7-3 with TRBJ2-3; D unclear. Deletions cut 4 bases from V and 2 bases from J, with 13 bases between. The germline V gene has CDR1 SGHTA and CDR2 FQGTGA. The CDR3 covers 15 residues. The CDR3 sequence: CASSSTAFATDTQYF. In DNA, the CDR3 is TGTGCCAGCAGCTCAACCGCGTTCGCCACAGATACGCAGTATTTT. Looking up the rest from reference TRBV7-3 and TRBJ2-3 gives the full variable domain: GAGVSQTPSNKVTEKGKYVELRCDPISGHTALYWYRQSLGQGPEFLIYFQGTGAADDSGLPNDRFFAVRPEGSVSTLKIQRTERGDSAVYLCASSSTAFATDTQYFGPGTRLTVL.

The V gene is TRBV4-1, the J gene TRBJ2-7; 12 bases match TRBD1. CDR3 size: 17 residues. Germline loops: CDR1 MGHRA, CDR2 YSYEKL. V lost 4 bases and J lost 7; bases outside the gene matches: 14. The CDR3 nucleotides read TGCGCCAGCAGCCCCGGGACAGGGGGCGTCTTGAGTTGGGAGCAGTACTTC. Amino acid sequence: CASSPGTGGVLSWEQYF.

V usage is TRBV10-3 and J usage is TRBJ2-1; 12 bases are a match to TRBD2. The V and J ends lost 4 bases and 7 bases, in that order; junction bases with no gene match: 2. Germline V gene data show CDR1 as ENHRY and CDR2 as SYGVKD. The CDR3 runs 14 residues. The CDR3 is CAISASGRDNEQFF. CDR3 coding DNA: TGTGCCATCAGTGCTAGCGGGAGGGATAATGAGCAGTTCTTC.

This CDR3 reads CASSLPGSGRTGAVVYGYTF. DNA of the CDR3: TGCGCCAGCAGCCTCCCCGGCTCAGGGCGGACAGGTGCCGTCGTTTATGGCTACACCTTC. The chain carries TRBV4-1 and TRBJ1-2, with TRBD1 matching over 7 bases. Trimming took 4 bases from V and 5 from J; bases not matched to a gene: 25. CDR3 size: 20 residues. Per the germline V gene, CDR1 is MGHRA and CDR2 is YSYEKL.

This clone turned up a few times. This chain joins TRBV19 and TRBJ2-7; D is possibly TRBD2 (5 bases). Deletions cut 5 bases from V and 4 bases from J, with 21 bases between. Germline CDR1 reads LNHDA; CDR2 reads SQIVND (reference sequence). The CDR3 length is 16 residues. The CDR3 nucleotides are TGTGCCAGTAGTCGTCTTACCGACCTCGGGATATACGAGCAGTACTTC. This translates into CASSRLTDLGIYEQYF.

The J gene is TRBJ2-2, the V gene TRBV28; D is unclear. The V end lost 6 bases, the J end lost 4 bases, and 3 bases lay between the germline ends. Germline-derived CDR1 and CDR2 are MDHEN and SYDVKM. The CDR3 is 11 amino acids. CDR3 nucleotide sequence: TGTGCCAGCAGCATCACCGGGGAGCTGTTTTTT. Translating it yields CASSITGELFF.

The genes are TRBV4-1 and TRBJ2-7, with 7 bases fitting TRBD2. V shed 2 bases, J shed 3 bases, and the junction held 4 bases outside the gene matches. The V gene's germline CDR1 is MGHRA and CDR2 YSYEKL. This CDR3 comprises 14 residues. CDR3 residues: CASSQIRTSYEQYF. CDR3 coding DNA: TGCGCCAGCAGCCAAATCCGGACTAGCTACGAGCAGTACTTC.

The rearrangement joins TRBV5-6 to TRBJ1-2; 7 bases fit TRBD1. Germline values: CDR1 SGHDT, CDR2 YYEEEE. This CDR3 region has 15 residues. Trimming cost V 4 bases and J 3 bases; bases outside gene matches: 9. This chain's CDR3 is CASSLDRKPDYGYTF. The CDR3 nucleotides are TGTGCCAGCAGCCTGGACAGGAAGCCGGACTATGGCTACACCTTC.

This clone has a single count. CDR3 residues: CASSAGGEGYTF. CDR3 DNA sequence: TGTGCCAGCAGCGCAGGTGGCGAGGGCTACACCTTC. The V gene is TRBV9, the J gene TRBJ1-2; no reliable D call. The CDR3 spans 12 residues. The germline gives CDR1 SGDLS, CDR2 YYNGEE. V gave up 3 bases and J gave up 8 bases, with 11 bases separating them.

The chain uses TRBV28 and TRBJ2-7; 7 nucleotides match TRBD2. J was trimmed by 2 bases and V by 6 bases; bases with no gene match: 4. The CDR3 totals 13 residues. Germline V gene sequence: CDR1 MDHEN, CDR2 SYDVKM. This CDR3 is CASSRGGPYEQYF. CDR3 coding DNA: TGTGCCAGCAGCCGGGGAGGGCCCTACGAGCAGTACTTC.

This clone was seen a handful of times. The CDR3 is CASSAYSGSSYEQYF. CDR3 DNA sequence: TGTGCCAGCAGCGCTTACAGCGGGAGCTCCTACGAGCAGTACTTC. This chain joins TRBV9 and TRBJ2-7; 8 nucleotides match TRBD2. V dropped 3 bases and J dropped 0; count of bases not matched to a gene: 5. The CDR3 has 15 amino acids. Germline V lookup: CDR1 SGDLS, CDR2 YYNGEE.

There are a few counts of this clone. The CDR3 here is CASLRAEAFF. DNA for the CDR3: TGTGCCAGCCTGAGGGCTGAAGCTTTCTTT. The chain has TRBV7-2 and TRBJ1-1; D call uncertain. This CDR3 is 10 amino acids long. From germline, CDR1 is SGHTA and CDR2 FQGNSA. V was shortened by 8 bases and J by 6 bases, with 7 bases between the two germline ends.

The CDR3 protein is CASTPNTEAFF. CDR3 in DNA: TGTGCCAGCACACCGAACACTGAAGCTTTCTTT. The rearrangement uses TRBV28 and TRBJ1-1, with D unclear. Germline loops: CDR1 MDHEN, CDR2 SYDVKM. The CDR3 runs to 11 residues. V lost 7 bases and J lost 1, with 4 bases in between.

The rearrangement links TRBV7-6 to TRBJ2-1, with 11 bases that match TRBD1. Germline V gene sequence: CDR1 SGHVS, CDR2 FNYEAQ. This CDR3 has 15 residues. Trimming took 5 bases from V and 9 from J; bases not matched to a gene: 9. For the CDR3, the DNA is TGTGCCAGCAGCACCGGGACAGGGGGAATTATTGAGCAGTTCTTC. Protein product: CASSTGTGGIIEQFF. The full variable domain, with the rest looked up from reference TRBV7-6 and TRBJ2-1, is GAGVSQSPRYKVTKRGQDVALRCDPISGHVSLYWYRQALGQGPEFLTYFNYEAQQDKSGLPNDRFSAERPEGSISTLTIQRTEQRDSAMYRCASSTGTGGIIEQFFGPGTRLTVL.

Here the CDR3 reads CASSQFLTGTDTQYF. As DNA, the CDR3 is TGTGCCAGCAGCCAATTCCTTACGGGCACAGATACGCAGTATTTT. The rearrangement joins TRBV14 to TRBJ2-3; no reliable D call. Trimming cost V 2 bases and J 1 base, with 10 bases left between them. CDR3 length: 15 residues. The germline V gene encodes CDR1 SGHDN and CDR2 FVKESK.